This record concerns one T cell receptor (beta chain) sequence. This record comes from a study of CD8+ T cells in alopecia areata. The CDR3 sequence is 14 residues long. The germline V gene has CDR1 MDHEN and CDR2 SYDVKM. cDNA prepared by RNA extraction and subsequent reverse transcription served as the template for sequencing. The assay was immunoSEQ multiplex PCR, and TCRdb's table has in-frame clones only and misses some. Of roughly 130,000 clones listed, roughly 58% are singletons. The source of this sequence is a human donor with alopecia areata. This chain uses TRBV28 with TRBJ2-5; D unclear. The assigned J gene may be wrong: the sequence end matches TRBJ2-7 better. Sequencing used CD4+ T cells sorted from blood, obtained at week 0. The CDR3 bases are TGTGCCAGCAGTTCGGACCGGGTTAGATACGAGCAGTACTTC. This codes for CASSSDRVRYEQYF.